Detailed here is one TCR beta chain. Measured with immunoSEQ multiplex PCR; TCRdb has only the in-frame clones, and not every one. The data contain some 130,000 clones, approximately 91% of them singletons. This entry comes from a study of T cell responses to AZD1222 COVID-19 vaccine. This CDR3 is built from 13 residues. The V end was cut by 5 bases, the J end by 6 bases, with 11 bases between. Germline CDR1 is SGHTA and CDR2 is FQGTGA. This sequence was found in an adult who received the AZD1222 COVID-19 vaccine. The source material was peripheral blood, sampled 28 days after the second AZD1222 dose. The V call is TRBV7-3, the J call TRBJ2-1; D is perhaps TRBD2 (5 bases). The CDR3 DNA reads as TGTGCCAGCAGCCCGACTGGGAGCAATGAGCAGTTCTTC. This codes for CASSPTGSNEQFF.